These T cell receptor beta chains were read from a single sample in a study of blood T cell repertoires in COVID-19. Assay used: immunoSEQ multiplex PCR; TCRdb lists only in-frame clones, some missing. This sample carries roughly 250,000 clones, roughly 88% of them seen once, and the ten largest clones take approximately 1.2%. The sequenced sample was PBMCs or T cells enriched from blood (not recorded which). These receptors originate from a middle-aged woman with acute COVID-19. The CDR3 runs from the conserved cysteine through the conserved F or W. The D gene is left open where the match is weak. Clone size is stated in some rows and not others, as once, few, many or a class when expanded.

clone size: .
J gene: TRBJ1-5
V gene: TRBV5-5
CDR3 length: 14
D gene: .
CDR3 DNA: TGTGCCAGCAGTTCGGACAGCATGTATCAGCCCCAGCATTTT
CDR3 protein: CASSSDSMYQPQHF

clone size: .
J gene: TRBJ1-6
V gene: TRBV7-9
CDR3 length: 16
D gene: TRBD1
CDR3 DNA: TGTGCCAGCAGCCCCCGGACAGGGGGCGCCGATTCACCCCTCCACTTT
CDR3 protein: CASSPRTGGADSPLHF

clone size: .
J gene: TRBJ2-7
V gene: TRBV28
CDR3 length: 15
D gene: .
CDR3 DNA: TGTGCCAGCAGTTTCCCACCGACAGATTCCTACGAGCAGTACTTC
CDR3 protein: CASSFPPTDSYEQYF

clone size: .
J gene: TRBJ2-1
V gene: TRBV27
CDR3 length: 14
D gene: TRBD2
CDR3 DNA: TGTGCCAGCTCGGGACTAGCCGAAGGGAATGAGCAGTTCTTC
CDR3 protein: CASSGLAEGNEQFF

clone size: .
J gene: TRBJ1-2
V gene: TRBV18
CDR3 length: 12
D gene: .
CDR3 DNA: TGTGCCAGCTCTCTCAACGGGGATGGCTACACCTTC
CDR3 protein: CASSLNGDGYTF

clone size: .
J gene: TRBJ2-7
V gene: TRBV6-5
CDR3 length: 15
D gene: TRBD1
CDR3 DNA: TGTGCCAGCAGTTACGGGACAGGGGGCTCCTACGAGCAGTACTTC
CDR3 protein: CASSYGTGGSYEQYF

clone size: .
J gene: TRBJ2-1
V gene: TRBV6-1
CDR3 length: 16
D gene: .
CDR3 DNA: TGTGCCAGCAGTGAAAATGAACTCATCCTCTACAATGAGCAGTTCTTC
CDR3 protein: CASSENELILYNEQFF

clone size: once
J gene: TRBJ1-1
V gene: TRBV5-1
CDR3 length: 15
D gene: .
CDR3 DNA: TGCGCCAGCAGCTTGGAAGTAGGGGCTCCCGGTGAAGCTTTCTTT
CDR3 protein: CASSLEVGAPGEAFF

clone size: .
J gene: TRBJ2-2
V gene: TRBV6-2/TRBV6-3
CDR3 length: 11
D gene: .
CDR3 DNA: TGTGCCAGCAGTTTTACAGGGGAGCTGTTTTTT
CDR3 protein: CASSFTGELFF

clone size: .
J gene: TRBJ1-1
V gene: TRBV4-3
CDR3 length: 17
D gene: TRBD1
CDR3 DNA: TGCGCCAGCAGCCAACCGCCACCGGGACAGGGGGCGGCTGAAGCTTTCTTT
CDR3 protein: CASSQPPPGQGAAEAFF

clone size: .
J gene: TRBJ2-1
V gene: TRBV15
CDR3 length: 14
D gene: TRBD2
CDR3 DNA: TGTGCCACCAGCTCGAGGACTAGCGGGTTCAAGCAGTTCTTC
CDR3 protein: CATSSRTSGFKQFF

clone size: few
J gene: TRBJ2-1
V gene: TRBV5-1
CDR3 length: 18
D gene: TRBD2
CDR3 DNA: TGCGCCAGCAGCTTCCCGTCGGGGGGTAGAAGGTCGGACAATGAGCAGTTCTTC
CDR3 protein: CASSFPSGGRRSDNEQFF

clone size: .
J gene: TRBJ1-3
V gene: TRBV28
CDR3 length: 14
D gene: TRBD1
CDR3 DNA: TGTGCCAGCAGGCTCCCGGGACAGGGTGACACCATATATTTT
CDR3 protein: CASRLPGQGDTIYF

clone size: .
J gene: TRBJ1-1
V gene: TRBV7-2
CDR3 length: 15
D gene: .
CDR3 DNA: TGTGCCACCTATCCCCAGGGGAAGTATGGCACTGAAGCTTTCTTT
CDR3 protein: CATYPQGKYGTEAFF

clone size: .
J gene: TRBJ1-1
V gene: TRBV7-9
CDR3 length: 14
D gene: .
CDR3 DNA: TGTGCCAGCAGCAGATCGGTTTATGGGCTTGAAGCTTTCTTT
CDR3 protein: CASSRSVYGLEAFF

clone size: .
J gene: TRBJ2-4
V gene: TRBV13
CDR3 length: 15
D gene: TRBD1
CDR3 DNA: TGTGCCAGCAGCACCACAGGGGGAACCAAAAACATTCAGTACTTC
CDR3 protein: CASSTTGGTKNIQYF

clone size: once
J gene: TRBJ2-2
V gene: TRBV9
CDR3 length: 14
D gene: .
CDR3 DNA: TGTGCCAGCAGCGTAGGTCAGGGGTCGGGGGAGCTGTTTTTT
CDR3 protein: CASSVGQGSGELFF

clone size: .
J gene: TRBJ2-7
V gene: TRBV5-4
CDR3 length: 16
D gene: .
CDR3 DNA: TGTGCCAGCAGCTTGGGGGGCTCTAAGTCCCTCTACGAGCAGTACTTC
CDR3 protein: CASSLGGSKSLYEQYF

clone size: .
J gene: TRBJ1-3
V gene: TRBV28
CDR3 length: 16
D gene: TRBD1
CDR3 DNA: TGTGCCACCAGCCCTTTAGGGACAGAGGGAGTAGACACCATATATTTT
CDR3 protein: CATSPLGTEGVDTIYF

clone size: once
J gene: TRBJ2-1
V gene: TRBV5-3
CDR3 length: 19
D gene: .
CDR3 DNA: TGTGCCAGAAGCTTGGTTGGTATGGCTAGCTATCGATCCTACAATGAGCAGTTCTTC
CDR3 protein: CARSLVGMASYRSYNEQFF

clone size: .
J gene: TRBJ2-1
V gene: TRBV7-9
CDR3 length: 15
D gene: .
CDR3 DNA: TGTGCCAGCAGCTCTCTGACACAAGTCTACAATGAGCAGTTCTTC
CDR3 protein: CASSSLTQVYNEQFF

clone size: few
J gene: TRBJ1-3
V gene: TRBV5-1
CDR3 length: 17
D gene: .
CDR3 DNA: TGCGCCAGCAGCCCAAAGCCTCAGGGCGGCTCTGGAAACACCATATATTTT
CDR3 protein: CASSPKPQGGSGNTIYF

clone size: .
J gene: TRBJ2-1
V gene: TRBV7-9
CDR3 length: 18
D gene: TRBD1
CDR3 DNA: TGTGCCAGCAGCTTAGCCCCCGGACAGGGGGGTATCTACAATGAGCAGTTCTTC
CDR3 protein: CASSLAPGQGGIYNEQFF

clone size: .
J gene: TRBJ1-2
V gene: TRBV7-9
CDR3 length: 15
D gene: TRBD1
CDR3 DNA: TGTGCCAGCAGCACAGGGGACGGGCCTTTGAGTGGCTACACCTTC
CDR3 protein: CASSTGDGPLSGYTF

clone size: once
J gene: TRBJ2-1
V gene: TRBV30
CDR3 length: 12
D gene: .
CDR3 DNA: TGTGCCTGGACCCGGGAGAACATTGAGCAGTTCTTC
CDR3 protein: CAWTRENIEQFF